This TCR beta chain was sequenced for a study of PD-L1 blockade in urothelial cancer (dated by TCRdb to 2017 to 2019). As for the study more broadly: All patients started therapy around 2014 and received atezolizumab 1,200 mg intravenously every 3 weeks. Twenty-five of 29 patients were males with bladder-origin urothelial cancer, and about 65% of the roughly 30 reported a prior smoking history. An ECOG performance status of 0 or 1 was recorded for the patients, and 0 to 3 prior chemotherapy regimens had been received by the patients. Blood samples were analyzed at two time points: 3 weeks after treatment start (second dose) and 6 weeks after treatment start. Blood samples gave median yields of roughly 150,000 T cells and approximately 80,000 unique TCRs, along with a median clonality of around 0.08. An exploratory multi-omic analysis was conducted of the somatic, immune and clinical correlates of response to PD-L1 blockade with atezolizumab in urothelial cancer. Pretreatment tumor samples, along with matched peripheral blood collected serially before and after atezolizumab treatment, underwent TCR sequencing. Progression-free survival longer than 6 months counted as durable clinical benefit, and TCR features were additionally tested against both progression-free and overall survival. In the same patients, pretreatment tumors underwent whole exome sequencing and RNA sequencing in addition to TCR sequencing. Eight to ten patients achieved durable clinical benefit and approximately 20 did not. Some 30 patients had pretreatment blood TCR-seq, around 25 had at least one posttreatment blood collection, and around 25 had tumor TCR-seq. Summary of the overall study and its limitations: Improved progression-free and overall survival was associated with having pretreatment peripheral blood TCR clonality below the median. Greater expansion of tumor-associated TCR clones in peripheral blood 3 weeks after the start of treatment was observed in patients with durable benefit (n of about 24, p = 0.022). Small sample size (n ≈ 29) and many exploratory analyses mean the results are intended to be hypothesis-generating.

Interpreted using the paper, the time point label stands for: pretreatment peripheral blood. A total of 29 patients with locally advanced or metastatic urothelial carcinoma, treated at Memorial Sloan Kettering on a trial protocol, made up the cohort. Peripheral blood mononuclear cells were collected pretreatment and during treatment, with between 1 and 8 total time points obtained per patient. The Qiagen DNeasy Blood extraction kit was used to purify genomic DNA from total PBMCs and from tumor samples. PBMCs were collected pretreatment and during treatment, and were isolated and stored as previously described. Each PCR received spiked-in synthetic TCR analog templates so that absolute template abundance could be estimated from read counts. TCRbeta CDR3 regions were amplified from genomic DNA with bias-controlled V and J gene primers using the immunoSEQ assay. Rearranged TCRbeta segments were sequenced at approximately 20X coverage. The source study handled its data this way. Sequencing errors were corrected by clustering, and CDR3s were annotated against IMGT so that V, D and J genes could be assigned. Only productive TCRbeta rearrangements were used in downstream analyses, excluding out-of-frame or stop-codon sequences. Clonality was calculated as one minus the Shannon entropy normalized by the log of the number of unique productive sequences. Fisher's exact test with Benjamini-Hochberg correction, using a cutoff of adjusted p below 0.01, was how clones that differed between time points or between blood and tumor were identified. This is the immuneACCESS table as TCRdb keeps it, with only in-frame sequences that have V and J called. A part of the clones is gone; compared with another copy, unresolved V genes explain less than half, and the rest is unexplained. V, J and clone size are those of that table, while D and trimming were read from the DNA. The sample yields about 43,000 clones; more than 70% were counted once. The ten largest clonotypes hold around 15% of the sample.

As to this clone: Its antigen specificity is not known. The record has no base qualities; no much larger clone is one base away.

Looking up the germline V gene yields CDR1 MGHRA and CDR2 YSYEKL. Inclusive of the bounding cysteine and phenylalanine, the CDR3 is 17 residues long. CDR3 DNA only is kept here, 51 bases in frame from base 1. The germline V and J ends show losses of 0 bases and 2 bases respectively, and no gene match explains 8 bases of the junction. Material: PBMCs, obtained around atezolizumab (anti-PD-L1) treatment. The chain couples TRBV4-1 to TRBJ2-3, and 7 bases in between align with TRBD1. The clonotype originates from a man in his sixties with urothelial cancer. The CDR3: CASSQDDREYATDTQYF. The sequence in DNA is TGCGCCAGCAGCCAAGATGACAGGGAATATGCCACAGATACGCAGTATTTT.